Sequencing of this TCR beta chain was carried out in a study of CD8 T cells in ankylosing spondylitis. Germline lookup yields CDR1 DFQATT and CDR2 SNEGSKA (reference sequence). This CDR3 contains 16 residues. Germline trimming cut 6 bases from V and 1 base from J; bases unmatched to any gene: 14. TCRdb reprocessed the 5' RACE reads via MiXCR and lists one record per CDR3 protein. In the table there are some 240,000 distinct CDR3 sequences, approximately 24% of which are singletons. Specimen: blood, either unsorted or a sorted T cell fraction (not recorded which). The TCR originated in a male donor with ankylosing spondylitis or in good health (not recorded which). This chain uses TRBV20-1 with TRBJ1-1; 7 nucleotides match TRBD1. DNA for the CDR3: TGCAGTGCGGCGTTAGAGTTCGGGACAGCGAACACTGAAGCTTTCTTT. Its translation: CSAALEFGTANTEAFF.